This T cell receptor beta chain was captured in a study of T cell repertoires in aging, cancer and after chemotherapy. A mixed TRB-A/B primer pool amplified rearranged TRB by multiplex touch-down PCR. Each CDR3 protein gets one entry after TCRdb re-called the multiplex PCR reads with MiXCR. This table has approximately 11,000 distinct CDR3 sequences, 25% to 35% appearing once. Concerning this clonotype: Its target is unknown.

Study outcomes and limitations: These repertoire data do not allow conclusions about immunological memory after chemotherapy. Rebound thymic output was suggested by rising median generation probability during chemotherapy in each cancer cohort. In cancer patients, declining TCR diversity with age involved lost richness and lost evenness.

TCR beta rearrangements were amplified from peripheral blood genomic DNA. V shed 0 bases and J shed 8 bases, with 11 bases lying between them. This CDR3 comprises 13 residues. The V gene's germline CDR1 is GTSNPN and CDR2 SVGIG (reference sequence). V usage is TRBV30 and J usage is TRBJ1-5; D uncertain. The sequence came from a human donor in good health. Sequencing used blood. The CDR3 DNA reads TGTGCCTGGAGTGTAGGACCGTTCAAGCCCCAGCATTTT. Residues: CAWSVGPFKPQHF.